Sequencing of this T cell receptor beta chain was carried out in a study of T cell repertoires in cytomegalovirus infection. MiXCR, applied by TCRdb to the reads, yields one record per CDR3 protein. The table lists some 920,000 distinct CDR3 sequences, roughly 30% of them singletons. CDR1 and CDR2 from the germline V gene are SGHVS and FNYEAQ. The CDR3 loop spans 15 amino acids. V was pared by 3 bases and J by 0 bases, with 8 bases between. This clonotype has a count of ten or more. Its antigen is as yet unknown. General study findings and limits: Across the ex vivo response, the dominant clonotypes were HLA-C-restricted CMV-specific TCR beta clonotypes.

The gene calls are TRBV7-6 and TRBJ2-2; unclear D gene. The source material was cultured CD8+ T cells from PBMCs, sampled from culture after CMV antigen stimulation. The TCR comes from a human donor in good health (CMV status not recorded). Some clones in this sample may be carry-over from other donors' samples. CDR3 bases: TGTGCCAGCAGCTTTTCTATTTCGAACACCGGGGAGCTGTTTTTT. It codes for CASSFSISNTGELFF.